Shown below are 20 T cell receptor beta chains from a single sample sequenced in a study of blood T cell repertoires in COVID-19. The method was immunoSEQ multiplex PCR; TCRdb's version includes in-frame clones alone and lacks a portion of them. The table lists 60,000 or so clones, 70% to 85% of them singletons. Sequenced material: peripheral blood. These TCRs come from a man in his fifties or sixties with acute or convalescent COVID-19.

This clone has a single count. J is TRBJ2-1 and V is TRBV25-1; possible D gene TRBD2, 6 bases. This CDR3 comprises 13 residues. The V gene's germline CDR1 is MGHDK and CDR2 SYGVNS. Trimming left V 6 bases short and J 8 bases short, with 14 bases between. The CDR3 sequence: CASRAAGWDEQFF. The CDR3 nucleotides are TGTGCCAGCAGAGCCGCGGGGTGGGATGAGCAGTTCTTC.

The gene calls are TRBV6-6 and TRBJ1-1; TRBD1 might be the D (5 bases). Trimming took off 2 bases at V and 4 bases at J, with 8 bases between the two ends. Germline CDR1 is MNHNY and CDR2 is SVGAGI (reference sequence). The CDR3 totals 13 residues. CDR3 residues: CASSYQGGTEAFF. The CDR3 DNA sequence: TGTGCCAGCAGTTACCAGGGAGGCACTGAAGCTTTCTTT.

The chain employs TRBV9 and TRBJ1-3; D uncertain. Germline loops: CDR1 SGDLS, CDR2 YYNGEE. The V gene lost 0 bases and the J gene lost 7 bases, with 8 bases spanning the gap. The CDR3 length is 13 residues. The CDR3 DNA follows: TGTGCCAGCAGCGTAGACGGGATGAACACCATATATTTT. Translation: CASSVDGMNTIYF.

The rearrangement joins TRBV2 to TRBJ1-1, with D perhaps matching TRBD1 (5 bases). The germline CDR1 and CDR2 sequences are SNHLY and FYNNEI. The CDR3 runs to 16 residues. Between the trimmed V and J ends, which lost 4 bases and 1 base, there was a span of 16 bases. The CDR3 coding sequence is TGTGCCAGCAGTGCCCTATCCCGGACACAGAACACTGAAGCTTTCTTT. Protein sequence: CASSALSRTQNTEAFF.

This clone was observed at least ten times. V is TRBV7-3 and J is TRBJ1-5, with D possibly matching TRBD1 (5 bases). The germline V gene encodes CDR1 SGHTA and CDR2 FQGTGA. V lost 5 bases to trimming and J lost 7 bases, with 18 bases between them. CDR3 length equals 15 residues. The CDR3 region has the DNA TGTGCCAGCAGCCCTACCCCACAGGTGGGACAGCCCCAGCATTTT. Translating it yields CASSPTPQVGQPQHF.

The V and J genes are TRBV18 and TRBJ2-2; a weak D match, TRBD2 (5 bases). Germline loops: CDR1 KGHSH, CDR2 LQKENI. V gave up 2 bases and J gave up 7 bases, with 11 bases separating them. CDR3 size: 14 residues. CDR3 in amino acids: CASSPTGNGGELFF. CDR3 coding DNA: TGTGCCAGCTCACCAACGGGAAATGGCGGGGAGCTGTTTTTT.

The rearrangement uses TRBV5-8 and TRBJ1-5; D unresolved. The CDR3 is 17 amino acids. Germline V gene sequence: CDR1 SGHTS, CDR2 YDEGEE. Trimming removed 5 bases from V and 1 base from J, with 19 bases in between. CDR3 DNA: TGTGCCAGCAGACCGCCGGGTTCCGATCGGAGCAATCAGCCCCAGCATTTT. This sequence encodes CASRPPGSDRSNQPQHF.

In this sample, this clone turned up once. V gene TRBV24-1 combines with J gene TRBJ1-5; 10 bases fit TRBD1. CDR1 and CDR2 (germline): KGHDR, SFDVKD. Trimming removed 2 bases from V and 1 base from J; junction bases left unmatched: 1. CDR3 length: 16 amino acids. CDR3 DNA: TGTGCCACCAGTGATTCGGACAGGGGGAGCAATCAGCCCCAGCATTTT. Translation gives CATSDSDRGSNQPQHF.

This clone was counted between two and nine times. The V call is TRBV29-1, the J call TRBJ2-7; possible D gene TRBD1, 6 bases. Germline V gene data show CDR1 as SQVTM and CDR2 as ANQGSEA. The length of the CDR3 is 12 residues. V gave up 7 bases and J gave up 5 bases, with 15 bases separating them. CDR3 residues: CSGRGFGNEQYF. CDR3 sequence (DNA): TGCAGCGGCAGGGGATTTGGCAACGAGCAGTACTTC.

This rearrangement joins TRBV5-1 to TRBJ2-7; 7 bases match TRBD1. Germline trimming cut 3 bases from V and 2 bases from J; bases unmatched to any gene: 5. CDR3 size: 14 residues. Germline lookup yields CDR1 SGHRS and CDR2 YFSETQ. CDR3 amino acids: CASSSGQRTYEQYF. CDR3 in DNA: TGCGCCAGCAGCTCGGGACAGAGGACCTACGAGCAGTACTTC.

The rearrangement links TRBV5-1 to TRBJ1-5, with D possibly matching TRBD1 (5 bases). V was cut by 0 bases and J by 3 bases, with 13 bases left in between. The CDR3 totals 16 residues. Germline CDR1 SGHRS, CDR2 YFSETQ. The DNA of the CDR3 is TGCGCCAGCAGCTTGGATACCGGGGGGAACAATCAGCCCCAGCATTTT. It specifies CASSLDTGGNNQPQHF.

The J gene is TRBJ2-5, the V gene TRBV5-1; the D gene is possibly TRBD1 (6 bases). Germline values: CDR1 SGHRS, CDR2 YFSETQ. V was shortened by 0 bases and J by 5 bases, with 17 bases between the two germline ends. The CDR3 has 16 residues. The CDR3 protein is CASSLGAQGSRETQYF. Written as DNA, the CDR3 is TGCGCCAGCAGCTTGGGAGCGCAGGGGAGTCGGGAGACCCAGTACTTC.

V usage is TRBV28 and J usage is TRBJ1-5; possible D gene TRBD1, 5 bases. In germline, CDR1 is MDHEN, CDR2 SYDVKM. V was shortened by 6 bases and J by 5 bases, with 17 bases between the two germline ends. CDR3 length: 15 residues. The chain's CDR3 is CASSPSGGLDQPQHF. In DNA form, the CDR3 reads TGTGCCAGCAGCCCCTCTGGGGGGTTGGATCAGCCCCAGCATTTT.

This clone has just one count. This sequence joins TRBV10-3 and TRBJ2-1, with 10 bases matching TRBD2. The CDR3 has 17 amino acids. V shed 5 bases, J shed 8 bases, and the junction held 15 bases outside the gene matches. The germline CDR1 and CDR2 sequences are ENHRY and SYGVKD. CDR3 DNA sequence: TGTGCCATCAGTACTCCTCGGGTAGCGGGGGGTACCCATGAGCAGTTCTTC. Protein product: CAISTPRVAGGTHEQFF.

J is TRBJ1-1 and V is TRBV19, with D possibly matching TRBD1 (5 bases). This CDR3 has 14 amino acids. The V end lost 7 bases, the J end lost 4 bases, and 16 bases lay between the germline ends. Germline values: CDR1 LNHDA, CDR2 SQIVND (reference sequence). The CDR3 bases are TGTGCCAGTATTCCCAGGGATCGGGTCACTGAAGCTTTCTTT. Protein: CASIPRDRVTEAFF.

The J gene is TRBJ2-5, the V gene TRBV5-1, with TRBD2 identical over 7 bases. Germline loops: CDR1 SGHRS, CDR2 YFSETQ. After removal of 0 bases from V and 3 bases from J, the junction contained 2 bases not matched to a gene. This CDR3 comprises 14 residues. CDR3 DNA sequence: TGCGCCAGCAGCTTGGCGGGGGGAGAAGAGACCCAGTACTTC. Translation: CASSLAGGEETQYF.

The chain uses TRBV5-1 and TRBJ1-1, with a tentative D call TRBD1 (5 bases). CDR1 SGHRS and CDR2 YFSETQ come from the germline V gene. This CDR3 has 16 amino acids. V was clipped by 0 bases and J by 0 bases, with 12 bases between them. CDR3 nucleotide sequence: TGCGCCAGCAGCTTGGGGGGCCGTACAGTGAACACTGAAGCTTTCTTT. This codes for CASSLGGRTVNTEAFF.

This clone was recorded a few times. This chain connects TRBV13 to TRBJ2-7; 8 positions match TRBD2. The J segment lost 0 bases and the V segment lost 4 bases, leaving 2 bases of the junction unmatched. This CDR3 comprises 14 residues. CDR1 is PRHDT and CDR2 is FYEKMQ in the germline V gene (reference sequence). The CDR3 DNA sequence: TGTGCCAGCAGCTCCGGACTAGCCTCCTACGAGCAGTACTTC. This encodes CASSSGLASYEQYF.

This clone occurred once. CDR3 protein: CASSALQGTRGFF. DNA of the CDR3: TGTGCCAGCAGCGCTCTTCAGGGGACCCGAGGGTTCTTC. The chain links TRBV5-6 to TRBJ2-1, with a possible D match to TRBD1 (6 bases). The CDR3 has 13 residues. Trimming left V 4 bases short and J 15 bases short, with 20 bases between. The germline V gene encodes CDR1 SGHDT and CDR2 YYEEEE.

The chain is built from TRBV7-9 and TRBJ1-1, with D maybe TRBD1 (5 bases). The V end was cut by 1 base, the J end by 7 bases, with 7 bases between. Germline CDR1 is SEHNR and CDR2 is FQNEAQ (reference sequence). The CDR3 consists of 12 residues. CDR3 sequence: CASSLVTVEAFF. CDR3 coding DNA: TGTGCCAGCAGCTTAGTGACAGTTGAAGCTTTCTTT. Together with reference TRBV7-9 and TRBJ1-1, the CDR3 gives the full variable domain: DTGVSQNPRHKITKRGQNVTFRCDPISEHNRLYWYRQTLGQGPEFLTYFQNEAQLEKSRLLSDRFSAERPKGSFSTLEIQRTEQGDSAMYLCASSLVTVEAFFGQGTRLTVV.